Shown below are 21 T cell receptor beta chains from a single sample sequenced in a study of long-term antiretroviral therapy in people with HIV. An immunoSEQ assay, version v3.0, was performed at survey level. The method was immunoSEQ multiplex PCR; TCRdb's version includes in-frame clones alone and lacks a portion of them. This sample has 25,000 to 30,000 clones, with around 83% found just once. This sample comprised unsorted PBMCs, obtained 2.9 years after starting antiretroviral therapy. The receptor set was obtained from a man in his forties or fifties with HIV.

The CDR3 DNA follows: TGTGCCAGCAGTTTAGGGAATGTCCAGCCCCAGCATTTT. As protein: CASSLGNVQPQHF. The chain couples TRBV28 to TRBJ1-5; D not resolved. Germline V gene sequence: CDR1 MDHEN, CDR2 SYDVKM. The CDR3 sequence is 13 residues long. Trimming removed 2 bases at V and 7 bases at J, with 9 bases between.

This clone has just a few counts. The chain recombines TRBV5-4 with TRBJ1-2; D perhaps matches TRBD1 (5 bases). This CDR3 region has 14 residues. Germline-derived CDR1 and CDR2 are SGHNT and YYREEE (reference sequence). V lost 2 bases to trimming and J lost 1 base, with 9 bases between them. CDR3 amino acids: CASSLGQGNYGYTF. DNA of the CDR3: TGTGCCAGCAGCTTAGGGCAGGGTAACTATGGCTACACCTTC.

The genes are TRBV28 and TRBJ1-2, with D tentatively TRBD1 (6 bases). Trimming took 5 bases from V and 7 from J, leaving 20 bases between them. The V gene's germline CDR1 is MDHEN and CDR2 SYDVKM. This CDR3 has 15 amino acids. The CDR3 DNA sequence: TGTGCCAGCAGTCCGGACCCTACAGGGAAACGTGGCTACACCTTC. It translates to CASSPDPTGKRGYTF.

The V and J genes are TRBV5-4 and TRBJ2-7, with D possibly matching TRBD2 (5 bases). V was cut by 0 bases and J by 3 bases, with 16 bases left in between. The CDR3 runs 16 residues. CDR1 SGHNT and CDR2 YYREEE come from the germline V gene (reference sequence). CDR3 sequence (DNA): TGTGCCAGCAGCTTGGCTGTCGGGGTAGCCTTCTACGAGCAGTACTTC. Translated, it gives CASSLAVGVAFYEQYF.

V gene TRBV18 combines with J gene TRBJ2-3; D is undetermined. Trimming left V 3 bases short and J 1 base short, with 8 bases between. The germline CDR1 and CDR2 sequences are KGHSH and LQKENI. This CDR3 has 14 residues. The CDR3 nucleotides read TGTGCCAGCTCACCCTGGGCCGGCACAGATACGCAGTATTTT. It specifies CASSPWAGTDTQYF. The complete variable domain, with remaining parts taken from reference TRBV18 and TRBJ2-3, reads NAGVMQNPRHLVRRRGQEARLRCSPMKGHSHVYWYRQLPEEGLKFMVYLQKENIIDESGMPKERFSAEFPKEGPSILRIQQVVRGDSAAYFCASSPWAGTDTQYFGPGTRLTVL.

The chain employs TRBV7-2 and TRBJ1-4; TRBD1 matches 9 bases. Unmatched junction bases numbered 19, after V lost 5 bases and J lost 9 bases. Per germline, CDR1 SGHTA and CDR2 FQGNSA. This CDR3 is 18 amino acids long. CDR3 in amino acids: CASSPRRQDRGKRKKLFF. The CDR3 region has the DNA TGTGCCAGCAGCCCCCGCCGTCAAGACAGGGGGAAGAGGAAAAAACTGTTTTTT. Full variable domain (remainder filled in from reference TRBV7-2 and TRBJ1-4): GAGVSQSPSNKVTEKGKDVELRCDPISGHTALYWYRQSLGQGLEFLIYFQGNSAPDKSGLPSDRFSAERTGGSVSTLTIQRTQQEDSAVYLCASSPRRQDRGKRKKLFFGSGTQLSVL.

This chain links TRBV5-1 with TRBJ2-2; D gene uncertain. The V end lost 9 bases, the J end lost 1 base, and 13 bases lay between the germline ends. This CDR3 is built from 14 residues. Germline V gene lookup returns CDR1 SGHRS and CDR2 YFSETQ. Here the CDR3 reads CATYPDGNTGELFF. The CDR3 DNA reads TGCGCCACCTACCCGGACGGGAACACCGGGGAGCTGTTTTTT.

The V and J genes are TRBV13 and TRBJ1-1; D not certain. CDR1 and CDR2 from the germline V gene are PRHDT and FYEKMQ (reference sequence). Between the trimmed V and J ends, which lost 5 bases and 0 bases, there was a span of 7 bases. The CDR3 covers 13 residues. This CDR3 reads CASSGSVNTEAFF. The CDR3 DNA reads TGTGCCAGCAGCGGCTCAGTGAACACTGAAGCTTTCTTT.

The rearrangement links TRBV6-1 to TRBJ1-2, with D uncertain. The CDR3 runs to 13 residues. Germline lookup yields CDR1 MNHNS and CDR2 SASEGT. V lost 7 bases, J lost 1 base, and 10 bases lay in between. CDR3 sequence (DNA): TGTGCCAGCATGTGGACTCTTAACTATGGCTACACCTTC. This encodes CASMWTLNYGYTF.

The CDR3 DNA reads as TGTGCCAGCAGTCCTCGCCCCGCCGAGCAGTACTTC. This encodes CASSPRPAEQYF. The chain links TRBV27 to TRBJ2-7; no firm D call. Between the trimmed V and J ends, which lost 5 bases and 6 bases, there was a span of 11 bases. The CDR3 totals 12 residues. Germline V lookup: CDR1 MNHEY, CDR2 SMNVEV (reference sequence).

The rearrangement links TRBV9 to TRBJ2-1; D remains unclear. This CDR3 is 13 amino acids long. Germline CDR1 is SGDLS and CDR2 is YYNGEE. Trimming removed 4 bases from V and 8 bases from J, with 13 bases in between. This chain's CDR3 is CASSFSGGDEQFF. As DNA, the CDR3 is TGTGCCAGCAGCTTCTCGGGTGGAGATGAGCAGTTCTTC. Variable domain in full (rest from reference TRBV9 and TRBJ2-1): DSGVTQTPKHLITATGQRVTLRCSPRSGDLSVYWYQQSLDQGLQFLIQYYNGEERAKGNILERFSAQQFPDLHSELNLSSLELGDSALYFCASSFSGGDEQFFGPGTRLTVL.

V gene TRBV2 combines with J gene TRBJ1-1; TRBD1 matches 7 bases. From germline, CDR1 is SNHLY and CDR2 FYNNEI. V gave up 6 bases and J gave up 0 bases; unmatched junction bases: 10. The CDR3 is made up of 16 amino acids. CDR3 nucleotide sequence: TGTGCCAGCAGCTTTACCAGGGGGACTGTGAACACTGAAGCTTTCTTT. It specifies CASSFTRGTVNTEAFF.

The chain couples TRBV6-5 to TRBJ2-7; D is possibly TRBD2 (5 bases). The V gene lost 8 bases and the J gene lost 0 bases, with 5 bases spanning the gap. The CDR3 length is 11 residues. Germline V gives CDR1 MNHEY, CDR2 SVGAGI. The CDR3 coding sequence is TGTGCCAGCGGAGGCTCCTACGAGCAGTACTTC. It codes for CASGGSYEQYF.

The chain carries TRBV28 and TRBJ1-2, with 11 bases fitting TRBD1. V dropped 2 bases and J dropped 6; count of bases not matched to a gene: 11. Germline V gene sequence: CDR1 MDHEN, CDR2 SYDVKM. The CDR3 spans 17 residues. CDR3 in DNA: TGTGCCAGCAGTTTAGGTAGAGTCGGGACAGGGGGACATGGCTACACCTTC. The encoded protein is CASSLGRVGTGGHGYTF.

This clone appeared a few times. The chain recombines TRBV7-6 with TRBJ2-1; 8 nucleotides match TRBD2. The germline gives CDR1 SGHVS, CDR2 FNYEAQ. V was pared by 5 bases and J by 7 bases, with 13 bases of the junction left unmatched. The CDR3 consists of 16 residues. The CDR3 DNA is TGTGCCAGCAGCACGCCGGGACTAGAGGAAGGGAATGAGCAGTTCTTC. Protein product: CASSTPGLEEGNEQFF.

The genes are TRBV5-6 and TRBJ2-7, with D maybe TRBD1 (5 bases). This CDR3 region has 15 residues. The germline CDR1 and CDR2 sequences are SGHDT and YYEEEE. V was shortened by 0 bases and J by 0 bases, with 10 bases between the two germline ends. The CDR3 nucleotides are TGTGCCAGCAGCTTGGCCGGCAGGGTCTCCTACGAGCAGTACTTC. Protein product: CASSLAGRVSYEQYF. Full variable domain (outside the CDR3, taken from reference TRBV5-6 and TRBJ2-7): DAGVTQSPTHLIKTRGQQVTLRCSPKSGHDTVSWYQQALGQGPQFIFQYYEEEERQRGNFPDRFSGHQFPNYSSELNVNALLLGDSALYLCASSLAGRVSYEQYFGPGTRLTVT.

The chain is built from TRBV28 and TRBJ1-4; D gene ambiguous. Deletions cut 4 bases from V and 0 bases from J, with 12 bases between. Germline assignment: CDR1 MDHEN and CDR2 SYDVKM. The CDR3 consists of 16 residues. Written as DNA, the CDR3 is TGTGCCAGCAGTTCTCACCGGGCAACAACTAATGAAAAACTGTTTTTT. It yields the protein CASSSHRATTNEKLFF.

This CDR3 is CASSRGTEAFF. The CDR3 nucleotides are TGTGCCAGTAGTAGAGGCACTGAAGCTTTCTTT. The J gene is TRBJ1-1, the V gene TRBV19, with D hard to call. Per germline, CDR1 LNHDA and CDR2 SQIVND (reference sequence). The CDR3 covers 11 residues. Between the trimmed V and J ends, which lost 4 bases and 4 bases, there was a span of 4 bases.

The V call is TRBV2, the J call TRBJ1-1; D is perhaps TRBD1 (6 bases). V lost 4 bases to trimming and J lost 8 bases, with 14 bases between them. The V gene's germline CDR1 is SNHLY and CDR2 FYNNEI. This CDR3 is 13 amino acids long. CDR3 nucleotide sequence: TGTGCCAGCAGTGCCGTCAGGGGCTCGGAAGCTTTCTTT. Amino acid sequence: CASSAVRGSEAFF.

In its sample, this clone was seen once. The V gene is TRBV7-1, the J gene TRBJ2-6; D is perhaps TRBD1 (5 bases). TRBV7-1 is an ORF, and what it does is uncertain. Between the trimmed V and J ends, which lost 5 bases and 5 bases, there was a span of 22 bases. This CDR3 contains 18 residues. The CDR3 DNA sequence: TGTGCCAGCAGCACGTCGCTTCAAGGACAAAGTCGGGCCAACGTCCTGACTTTC. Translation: CASSTSLQGQSRANVLTF.

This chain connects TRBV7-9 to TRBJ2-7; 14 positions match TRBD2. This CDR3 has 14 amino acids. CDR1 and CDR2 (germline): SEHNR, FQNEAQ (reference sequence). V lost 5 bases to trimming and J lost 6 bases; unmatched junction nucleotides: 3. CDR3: CASSPGLAGVEQYF. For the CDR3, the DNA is TGTGCCAGCAGCCCGGGACTAGCGGGGGTCGAGCAGTACTTC.